These 14 T cell receptor beta chains came from one sample sequenced in a study of shared clonotypes between healthy human individuals (dated by TCRdb to about 2020). Library preparation was by the immunoSEQ multiplex PCR assay. TCRdb carries this immuneACCESS record with in-frame sequences only. Its versions omit some clonotypes, under half of them owing to an unresolved V gene in the studies checked, with the rest unexplained. The sample data list about 1,500,000 clones, and roughly 96% of these were observed just once. The ten largest account for 0.95% to 1.5% of the sample. The sequenced sample consisted of naive CD4+ T cells sorted from blood. The sample's cell subset or site label, in plain terms: CD45RA+ positively selected. Receptors were obtained from a young man in good health.

This chain connects TRBV10-3 to TRBJ1-2; 7 nucleotides line up with TRBD1. CDR1 ENHRY and CDR2 SYGVKD come from the germline V gene. The CDR3 spans 15 residues. The V and J ends lost 2 bases and 6 bases, in that order; junction bases with no gene match: 9. Here the CDR3 DNA reads TGTGCCATCAGTGAGATACAGGGGCCCCTTCATGGCTACACCTTC. The encoded protein is CAISEIQGPLHGYTF.

Only one count was recorded for this clone. The J gene is TRBJ2-7, the V gene TRBV6-6; TRBD1 might be the D (6 bases). V lost 6 bases and J 3 bases, leaving 15 bases between the germline ends. The germline V gene has CDR1 MNHNY and CDR2 SVGAGI (reference sequence). The CDR3 covers 14 residues. The CDR3 nucleotides are TGTGCCAGCAGGTACACAGGGAAGAGCTACGAGCAGTACTTC. The encoded protein is CASRYTGKSYEQYF.

The rearrangement uses TRBV4-1 and TRBJ2-6; D unclear. Germline-derived CDR1 and CDR2 are MGHRA and YSYEKL. The ends were cut back, 6 bases at V and 0 bases at J, with 9 bases in the middle. This CDR3 is built from 15 residues. CDR3 DNA: TGCGCCAGCAGGCAACTGAACTCTGGGGCCAACGTCCTGACTTTC. Translated, it gives CASRQLNSGANVLTF.

This CDR3 reads CASSVGPTRKLFF. CDR3 sequence (DNA): TGTGCCAGCAGCGTCGGGCCGACACGAAAACTGTTTTTT. The chain employs TRBV7-2 and TRBJ1-4; D gene ambiguous. Trimming left V 5 bases short and J 10 bases short, with 14 bases between. The CDR3 contains 13 residues. Germline CDR1 reads SGHTA; CDR2 reads FQGNSA.

The chain has TRBV6-1 and TRBJ2-1; a possible D gene is TRBD2 (6 bases). This CDR3 is built from 14 residues. Deletions cut 8 bases from V and 4 bases from J, with 15 bases between. CDR1 and CDR2 from the germline V gene are MNHNS and SASEGT. This chain's CDR3 is CASRDFYLYNEQFF. CDR3 in DNA: TGTGCCAGCCGGGACTTCTACCTATACAATGAGCAGTTCTTC.

The chain uses TRBV6-5 and TRBJ2-5; 10 bases agree with TRBD2. This CDR3 is built from 15 residues. The germline V gene has CDR1 MNHEY and CDR2 SVGAGI. V trimming: 0 bases; J trimming: 8 bases; junction bases outside the gene matches: 6. CDR3 sequence: CASSYSQSGRATQYF. CDR3 in DNA: TGTGCCAGCAGTTACTCGCAGAGCGGGAGGGCAACCCAGTACTTC.

V is TRBV18 and J is TRBJ1-5, with TRBD1 as a possible D gene (5 bases). The CDR3 extends over 14 amino acids. Trimming took off 3 bases at V and 5 bases at J, with 11 bases between the two ends. Germline V gives CDR1 KGHSH, CDR2 LQKENI. The CDR3 DNA reads as TGTGCCAGCTCACCGACAGACCAGGATCAGCCCCAGCATTTT. As protein: CASSPTDQDQPQHF.

The chain is built from TRBV11-2 and TRBJ2-3; 9 positions match TRBD2. Germline V gene lookup returns CDR1 SGHAT and CDR2 FQNNGV. The V segment lost 6 bases and the J segment 6 bases; nucleotides outside the gene matches: 10. The CDR3 consists of 15 residues. CDR3 in DNA: TGTGCCAGCAGTCGCCTGGTAGCGGGAGTGGATACGCAGTATTTT. This gives the protein CASSRLVAGVDTQYF. The full variable domain, rest sourced from reference TRBV11-2 and TRBJ2-3, is EAGVAQSPRYKIIEKRQSVAFWCNPISGHATLYWYQQILGQGPKLLIQFQNNGVVDDSQLPKDRFSAERLKGVDSTLKIQPAKLEDSAVYLCASSRLVAGVDTQYFGPGTRLTVL.

The chain has TRBV5-1 and TRBJ1-1, with 8 bases matching TRBD1. V lost 0 bases and J lost 5; bases outside the gene matches: 15. The CDR3 totals 18 residues. Looked up from germline, CDR1 is SGHRS and CDR2 is YFSETQ. The CDR3 spells CASSLAEGLGQGETEAFF. In DNA, the CDR3 is TGCGCCAGCAGCTTGGCTGAGGGTCTCGGACAGGGAGAAACTGAAGCTTTCTTT.

The chain has TRBV6-6 and TRBJ1-2; a possible D gene is TRBD1 (6 bases). Between the trimmed V and J ends, which lost 5 bases and 8 bases, there was a span of 12 bases. CDR1 MNHNY and CDR2 SVGAGI come from the germline V gene (reference sequence). CDR3 length: 12 amino acids. The CDR3 reads CASSPSGAGYTF. CDR3 DNA: TGTGCCAGCAGTCCCTCAGGGGCGGGCTACACCTTC.

The chain recombines TRBV5-1 with TRBJ2-5; 11 nucleotides align to TRBD1. This CDR3 has 15 amino acids. Germline V lookup: CDR1 SGHRS, CDR2 YFSETQ. V dropped 0 bases and J dropped 5; count of bases not matched to a gene: 3. CDR3 in amino acids: CASSLGTGGKETQYF. In DNA, the CDR3 is TGCGCCAGCAGCTTGGGGACAGGGGGCAAGGAGACCCAGTACTTC.

The chain employs TRBV20-1 and TRBJ2-5; D not resolved. This CDR3 region has 11 residues. Germline V gene lookup returns CDR1 DFQATT and CDR2 SNEGSKA (reference sequence). The CDR3 DNA follows: TGCAGGGCCCGTAAAGGGGAGACCCAGTACTTC. Residues: CRARKGETQYF.

This chain connects TRBV28 to TRBJ2-3, with D possibly TRBD1 on 6 matching bases. Trimming stripped 8 bases from V and 4 bases from J, with 16 bases between. The CDR3 runs to 14 residues. Looked up from germline, CDR1 is MDHEN and CDR2 is SYDVKM. The CDR3 region has the DNA TGTGCCAGCGGATTACAGGGTACTTCAGATACGCAGTATTTT. Protein sequence: CASGLQGTSDTQYF.

CDR3: CASITPRDEQFF. Written as DNA, the CDR3 is TGTGCCAGCATCACCCCCCGGGATGAGCAGTTCTTC. The chain uses TRBV27 and TRBJ2-1; D unclear. The CDR3 runs to 12 residues. Germline CDR1 and CDR2: MNHEY and SMNVEV (reference sequence). Trimming removed 7 bases from V and 8 bases from J, with 12 bases in between.